A selection of T cell receptor beta chains follows, all from one sample in a study of blood T cell repertoires in COVID-19. Sequenced by immunoSEQ multiplex PCR; TCRdb stores in-frame clones only, minus some. The sample lists some 120,000 clones, about 74% seen once, with around 6% in the top ten. The sequenced material came from peripheral blood. The receptors here all came from an elderly man with COVID-19, enrolled during active disease. CDR3s include the opening cysteine and the closing phenylalanine or tryptophan. The D gene is left open where the match is weak. Clone size appears in some rows only: once, few, many, or a class for an expanded clone.

TGCAGTGCTAGTAACAGAATATACTATGGCTACACCTTC CSASNRIYYGYTF TRBV20-1 - TRBJ1-2 -
TGTGCCAGCAGTGAAGCGTTAGGGGACACCTACGAGCAGTACTTC CASSEALGDTYEQYF TRBV2 - TRBJ2-7 few
TGTGCCATCAGTGATGAGACAGCGAATGAAAAACTGTTTTTT CAISDETANEKLFF TRBV10-3 - TRBJ1-4 -
TGTGCCAGCAGCCGCGACCGGGGAGGTCCCTACGAGCAGTACTTC CASSRDRGGPYEQYF TRBV7-2 - TRBJ2-7 -
TGTGCCAGCAGCTCCCGAGGGACTAGCGGGAGGGTCGGGGAGCTGTTTTTT CASSSRGTSGRVGELFF TRBV7-2 TRBD2 TRBJ2-2 -
- CASSSSGRPYEQYF TRBV6-6 - TRBJ2-7 -
TGTGCCAGCAGCTTGGGGACTGCCACAGATACGCAGTATTTT CASSLGTATDTQYF TRBV5-4 - TRBJ2-3 -
TGTGCCAGCAGCTTAGCTCCGCGGGAGATGAACATTCAGTACTTC CASSLAPREMNIQYF TRBV7-8 TRBD2 TRBJ2-4 -
TGTGCCAGCAGTGACTATGAGAGCGACAGGGTAACGCATCAGCCCCAGCATTTT CASSDYESDRVTHQPQHF TRBV2 TRBD1 TRBJ1-5 once
TGCGCCAGCAGCTTGGGACAGGAGAACACCGGGGAGCTGTTTTTT CASSLGQENTGELFF TRBV5-1 - TRBJ2-2 -
TGTGCCAGCAGCCCCCAGTTAGCGGGAGTCGGGGCGGATACGCAGTATTTT CASSPQLAGVGADTQYF TRBV7-3 TRBD2 TRBJ2-3 -
TGTGCCAGCGGACCAGGACAGGGCCCCGGCGGGAGTAACAATGAGCAGTTCTTC CASGPGQGPGGSNNEQFF TRBV28 - TRBJ2-1 few
TGTGCCATCAGGGGGACCGCAGGGCAGGGGACTGAAGCTTTCTTT CAIRGTAGQGTEAFF TRBV10-3 - TRBJ1-1 -
TGTGCCAGCAGCCCCGGAGGCGACTATGGCTACACCTTC CASSPGGDYGYTF TRBV28 - TRBJ1-2 -
TGCGCCAGCAGTTTGGGGGACTCCTTGAGAATTCAGTACTTC CASSLGDSLRIQYF TRBV5-1 - TRBJ2-4 -
TGTGCCAGTAGGGCGGGGAACACAGATACGCAGTATTTT CASRAGNTDTQYF TRBV19 - TRBJ2-3 -
TGTGCCACCAGTGACCTAGGGGGGGAGTTCTTC CATSDLGGEFF TRBV24-1 - TRBJ2-1 -
TGTGCCAGCAGACAGGGGGCGCAGTCACCCCTCCACTTT CASRQGAQSPLHF TRBV27 TRBD1 TRBJ1-6 few
TGCAGTGCTACCCAGGCCCCGATGCAGTACTTC CSATQAPMQYF TRBV20-1 - TRBJ2-7 -
TGTGCCAGCAGCGGAGAGGGTTGGGTATACAATGAGCAGTTCTTC CASSGEGWVYNEQFF TRBV7-9 - TRBJ2-1 -
TGCGCCAGCAGTGACAGGAGGACTGGAAACACCATATATTTT CASSDRRTGNTIYF TRBV10-1 - TRBJ1-3 -
TGTGCCAGCAGTGATACTAGCGTTCCCTACGAGCAGTACTTC CASSDTSVPYEQYF TRBV25-1 TRBD2 TRBJ2-7 -
TGTGCCACCAGTGATTTGCTCTCAGGGGGGAATGAGCAGTTCTTC CATSDLLSGGNEQFF TRBV24-1 - TRBJ2-1 -
TGTGCCTGGAGTGTCCCAGGGGGCTGGGGGAACACTGAAGCTTTCTTT CAWSVPGGWGNTEAFF TRBV30 TRBD1 TRBJ1-1 -
TGTGCCAGCAGCGGAATGGACAGGGGCCCGTTCAGGGGGGGCTACACCTTC CASSGMDRGPFRGGYTF TRBV7-2 TRBD1 TRBJ1-2 -
TGTGCCAGCAGTGAAATAGGATTAGCGGGAGGGGTAGATACGCAGTATTTT CASSEIGLAGGVDTQYF TRBV2 TRBD2 TRBJ2-3 -
TGTGCCAGCAGCTTAGGGACAGGGACTAATGAAAAACTGTTTTTT CASSLGTGTNEKLFF TRBV7-9 TRBD1 TRBJ1-4 -
TGCGCCAGCAGCTACACGGGACAACTAAATGGGGAACTGTTTTTT CASSYTGQLNGELFF TRBV5-1 - TRBJ1-4 once
TGTGCCAGCAGCTTTTCCCGGGACAGTGACTTGCTAGCCAAAAACATTCAGTACTTC CASSFSRDSDLLAKNIQYF TRBV11-2 TRBD1 TRBJ2-4 few
TGTGCCAGCAGCGGAGGGCCAGGTAGCAATCAGCCCCAGCATTTT CASSGGPGSNQPQHF TRBV9 - TRBJ1-5 -
TGTGCCAGCAGCCGGACAGGGAAAAAGGAGACCCAGTACTTC CASSRTGKKETQYF TRBV7-9 TRBD1 TRBJ2-5 -
TGCACCAGCAGCCACGGCTCACTAGCGGGAAAAGAGACCCAGTACTTC CTSSHGSLAGKETQYF TRBV1 - TRBJ2-5 -
TGTGCCTGGAGTGTAAGGATGGGCGGGAGGGGATCCGGGGAGCTGTTTTTT CAWSVRMGGRGSGELFF TRBV30 TRBD2 TRBJ2-2 once
TGTGCCAGCAGCTTAACGACTAGCGGACAAGAGACCCAGTACTTC CASSLTTSGQETQYF TRBV7-2 TRBD2 TRBJ2-5 few
TGTGCCAGCAGGGCTGAAAGGGGCCCGTACAATGAGCAGTTCTTC CASRAERGPYNEQFF TRBV5-5 - TRBJ2-1 -
TGTGCCAGCAGTTTACTACCAGCGGCTGAAGCTTTCTTT CASSLLPAAEAFF TRBV12-3/TRBV12-4 - TRBJ1-1 -
TGTGCCAGCAGCTTAACTAGCGGGAGACCAGATACGCAGTATTTT CASSLTSGRPDTQYF TRBV7-9 TRBD2 TRBJ2-3 few
TGTGCCAGCTCATTCTCGTGGGGGGGCCAAGAGACCCAGTACTTC CASSFSWGGQETQYF TRBV18 TRBD2 TRBJ2-5 -
TGTGCCAGCAGTGGCACAAGGCCCCAGGACTATGGCTACACCTTC CASSGTRPQDYGYTF TRBV25-1 - TRBJ1-2 -
TGTGCCAGCAGTGAAGCACTAGCGGGCCTAGGGGGGACCCAGTACTTC CASSEALAGLGGTQYF TRBV2 TRBD2 TRBJ2-5 -
TGTGCCAGCAGTTACATTGGACTAGCCCAAGAGACCCAGTACTTC CASSYIGLAQETQYF TRBV6-5 TRBD2 TRBJ2-5 -
TGTGCCATCAGTGAGTCTAAACCACGGGGACAGTCTACCTACGAGCAGTACTTC CAISESKPRGQSTYEQYF TRBV10-3 TRBD1 TRBJ2-7 -
TGTGCCAGCAGCAAAGTGGGGACTAGCCCCAATGAGACCCAGTACTTC CASSKVGTSPNETQYF TRBV21-1 - TRBJ2-5 -
TGTGCCAGCAAGAAAGGGGGCACCGGGGAGCTGTTTTTT CASKKGGTGELFF TRBV28 - TRBJ2-2 -
TGCAGTGCTAGCAGGGTAGCGGGACAGTTCTTC CSASRVAGQFF TRBV20-1 TRBD2 TRBJ2-1 -
TGTGCCAGCAGCTTGGACAGGGGAAGCGACTATGGCTACACCTTC CASSLDRGSDYGYTF TRBV7-9 TRBD1 TRBJ1-2 -
TGTGCCTGGAACAGGGGCGGCACTGAAGCTTTCTTT CAWNRGGTEAFF TRBV30 TRBD1 TRBJ1-1 -
TGTGCCAGCAGCTTAAGAAAAGACTCAGGGGGCAATAATTCACCCCTCCACTTT CASSLRKDSGGNNSPLHF TRBV28 TRBD1 TRBJ1-6 -
TGTGCCAGCAGCTACGGGTTTGCTACCTACAATGAGCAGTTCTTC CASSYGFATYNEQFF TRBV7-2 - TRBJ2-1 -
TGTGCCAGCAGTTTCTCACAGGGGTCCACTGAAGCTTTCTTT CASSFSQGSTEAFF TRBV7-2 TRBD1 TRBJ1-1 -
TGTGCCAGCAGCTGGGGCCTGGGACAGGGGGCGGGTAATGAGCAGTTCTTC CASSWGLGQGAGNEQFF TRBV5-6 TRBD1 TRBJ2-1 -
TGTGCCAGCAGTTTCCCATTACGACTCGGAAAGCTAGCGGGAGTATACGAGCAGTACTTC CASSFPLRLGKLAGVYEQYF TRBV28 TRBD2 TRBJ2-7 many
TGTGCCAGCAAGTCGGGGGGCTTCGAGACCCAGTACTTC CASKSGGFETQYF TRBV3-1/TRBV3-2 - TRBJ2-5 few
TGTGCCAGCAAGCAGGGGACAGGGGGCTCCTACGAGCAGTACTTC CASKQGTGGSYEQYF TRBV5-6 TRBD1 TRBJ2-7 -
TGTGCCAGCAGTCATGAGACCGGGACAGGGATCTACGAGCAGTACTTC CASSHETGTGIYEQYF TRBV28 TRBD1 TRBJ2-7 many
TGTGCCAGCAGCTTACACGGACAGGCAGAGCAGTTCTTC CASSLHGQAEQFF TRBV11-2 TRBD1 TRBJ2-1 -
TGTGCCAGCAGTTTATTATCCCAGAGGGACACTGAAGCTTTCTTT CASSLLSQRDTEAFF TRBV27 - TRBJ1-1 -
TGTGCCAGCAGCTTAATGCTCGGACTAGCGGGAGGGCCGATACTTAACAATGAGCAGTTCTTC CASSLMLGLAGGPILNNEQFF TRBV13 TRBD2 TRBJ2-1 -
TGTGCCAGTAGTATAGACCGACAGAGACCCTACGAGCAGTACTTC CASSIDRQRPYEQYF TRBV19 - TRBJ2-7 -